This T cell receptor beta chain was sequenced for a study of shared clonotypes between healthy human individuals. Study-wide results and limits: Sequencing depth was a factor that was expected to affect clonotype sharing among donors.

Each replicate PCR on the sorted subsets used 200 to 250 ng DNA (around 30,000 T cell genomes). The data were produced by immunoSEQ multiplex PCR, yet TCRdb's version contains in-frame clones alone and is incomplete. The sample includes roughly 1.4 million clones, 98% to 99% of them seen just once. Details on this clone: Its antigen is undetermined.

The CDR3 is 15 residues long. V lost 4 bases and J lost 1; bases outside the gene matches: 6. Per the germline V gene, CDR1 is LNHDA and CDR2 is SQIVND (reference sequence). This TCR was recovered from a man aged 25 to 45 in good health. The chain is built from TRBV19 and TRBJ2-7; 8 bases are shared with TRBD1. Sequenced input: naive CD4+ T cells sorted from blood. The sample's subset: CD45RA+ positively selected. The CDR3 nucleotides read TGTGCCAGTAGTACCGGGACAGGCCTATCCTACGAGCAGTACTTC. Amino acid sequence: CASSTGTGLSYEQYF.